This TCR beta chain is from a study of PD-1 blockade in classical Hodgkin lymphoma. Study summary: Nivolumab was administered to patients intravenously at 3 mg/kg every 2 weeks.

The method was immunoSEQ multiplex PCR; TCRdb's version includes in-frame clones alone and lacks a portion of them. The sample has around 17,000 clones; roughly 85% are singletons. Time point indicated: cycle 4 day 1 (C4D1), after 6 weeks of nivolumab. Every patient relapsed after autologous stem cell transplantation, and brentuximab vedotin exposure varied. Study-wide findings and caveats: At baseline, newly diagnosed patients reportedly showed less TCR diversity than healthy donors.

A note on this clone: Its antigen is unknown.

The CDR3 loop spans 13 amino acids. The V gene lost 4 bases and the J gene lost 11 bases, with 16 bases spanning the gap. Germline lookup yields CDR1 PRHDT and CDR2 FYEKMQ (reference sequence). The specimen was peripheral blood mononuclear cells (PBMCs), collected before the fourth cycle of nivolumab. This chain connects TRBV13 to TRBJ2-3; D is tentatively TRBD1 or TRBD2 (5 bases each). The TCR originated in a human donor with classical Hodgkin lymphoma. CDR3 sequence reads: CASSSTGAQEQYF. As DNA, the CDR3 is TGTGCCAGCAGCTCAACCGGGGCCCAGGAGCAGTATTTT.